What follows is one TCR beta chain and its context. Its specificity is not known. These data are taken from a study of cytomegalovirus exposure and HLA in healthy donors. The study, taken as a whole, reports: Cytomegalovirus association was assigned to about 180 TCR beta chains. HLA-A and HLA-B allele assignments for most subjects were reportedly predicted accurately using TCR beta sequences. In a later analysis, a genetic analysis reported fewer productive-TCR N-insertions in an Asian-associated ancestry cluster than the cohort average. Confirmation was obtained in vitro that a few CMV-associated chains are specific for CMV antigens.

This CDR3 spans 14 amino acids. The trim removed 2 bases at V and 5 bases at J, leaving 3 bases unmatched. From germline, CDR1 is SGHDN and CDR2 FVKESK. The PCR ran on 60 Vbeta and 13 Jbeta primers. Clones were read by immunoSEQ multiplex PCR, and TCRdb kept only the in-frame ones, dropping some. In the table there are roughly 150,000 clones, 60% to 80% of which are singletons. This chain uses TRBV14 with TRBJ1-5; 7 bases map to TRBD1. The source material was PBMCs. The receptor's source is a male donor in good health and CMV-seronegative. DNA of the CDR3: TGTGCCAGCAGCCAAACAGGGGAGCATCAGCCCCAGCATTTT. This codes for CASSQTGEHQPQHF.